The clone carrying this T cell receptor beta chain was counted once. The antigen remains undetermined. The sample originates from a study of cytomegalovirus exposure and HLA in healthy donors. Study-wide results and caveats: The tendency of first-cohort TCR clusters to co-occur in the roughly 130 validation repertoires emerged from a later analysis.

The table came from immunoSEQ multiplex PCR; TCRdb's copy has only in-frame clones and leaves some out. The sample lists some 120,000 clones; about 88% were seen once. The germline V gene has CDR1 MNHEY and CDR2 SVGAGI. The CDR3 totals 13 residues. V lost 4 bases and J lost 4; bases outside the gene matches: 4. The sequenced material came from PBMCs. This TCR was sampled from a man under 40 in good health and CMV-seronegative. V is TRBV6-5 and J is TRBJ2-7, with 7 bases fitting TRBD1. The CDR3 DNA reads TGTGCCAGCAGTTCCAGGGGGTATTACGAGCAGTACTTC. Protein: CASSSRGYYEQYF.